A few counts support the clone carrying this T cell receptor beta chain. This sample was included in a study of blood T cell repertoires in COVID-19. In the source study's methods: Using reference gene primer amplification, nucleated cell counts were estimated. Sequencing was performed with immunoSEQ multiplex PCR; in TCRdb, only in-frame clones are kept and a portion is missing. The V and J calls and the clone size are those of that table, but D and trimming were determined from the DNA. This table has about 240,000 clones, 88% appearing once. Germline CDR1 MNHNY, CDR2 SVGAGI (reference sequence). There are 16 residues in the CDR3. V was shortened by 2 bases and J by 2 bases, with 15 bases between the two germline ends.

This clonotype was sampled from a woman under 40 with acute or convalescent COVID-19. This chain joins TRBV6-6 and TRBJ1-1, with D possibly matching TRBD1 (5 bases). The sequenced sample was peripheral blood. For the CDR3, the DNA is TGTGCCAGCAGTTACCTTTCGACAGACCTAAACACTGAAGCTTTCTTT. It encodes CASSYLSTDLNTEAFF.